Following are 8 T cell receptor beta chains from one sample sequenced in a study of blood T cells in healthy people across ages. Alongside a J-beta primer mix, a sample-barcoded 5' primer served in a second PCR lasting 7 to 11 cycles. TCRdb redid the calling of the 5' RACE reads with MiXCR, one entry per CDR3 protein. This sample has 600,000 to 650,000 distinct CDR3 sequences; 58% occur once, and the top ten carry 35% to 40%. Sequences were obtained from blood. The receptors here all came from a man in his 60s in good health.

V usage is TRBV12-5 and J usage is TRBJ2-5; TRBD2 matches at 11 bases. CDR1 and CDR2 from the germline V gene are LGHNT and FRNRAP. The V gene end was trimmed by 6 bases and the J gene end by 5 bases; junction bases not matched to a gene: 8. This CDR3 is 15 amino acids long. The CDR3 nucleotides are TGTGCTAGTGGCCAAGGGACTAGCGGAGTGGAGACCCAGTACTTC. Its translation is CASGQGTSGVETQYF.

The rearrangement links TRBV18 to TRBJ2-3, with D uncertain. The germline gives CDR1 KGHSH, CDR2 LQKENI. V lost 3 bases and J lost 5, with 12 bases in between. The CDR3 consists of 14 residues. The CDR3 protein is CASSPPARLDTQYF. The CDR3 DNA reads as TGTGCCAGCTCACCTCCAGCCCGGTTAGATACGCAGTATTTT. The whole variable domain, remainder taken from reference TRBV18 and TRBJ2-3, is NAGVMQNPRHLVRRRGQEARLRCSPMKGHSHVYWYRQLPEEGLKFMVYLQKENIIDESGMPKERFSAEFPKEGPSILRIQQVVRGDSAAYFCASSPPARLDTQYFGPGTRLTVL.

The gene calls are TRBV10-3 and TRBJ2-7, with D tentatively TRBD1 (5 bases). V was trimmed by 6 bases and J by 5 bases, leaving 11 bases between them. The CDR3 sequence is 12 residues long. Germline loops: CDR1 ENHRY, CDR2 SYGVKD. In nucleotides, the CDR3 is TGTGCCATCAGAGGGGCTGGGGACGAGCAGTACTTC. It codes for CAIRGAGDEQYF.

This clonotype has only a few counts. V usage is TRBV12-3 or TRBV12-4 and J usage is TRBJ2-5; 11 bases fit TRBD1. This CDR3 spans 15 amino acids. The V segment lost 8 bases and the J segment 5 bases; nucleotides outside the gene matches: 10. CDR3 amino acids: CASGRDRGIEETQYF. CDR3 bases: TGTGCCAGCGGCCGGGACAGGGGGATTGAGGAGACCCAGTACTTC.

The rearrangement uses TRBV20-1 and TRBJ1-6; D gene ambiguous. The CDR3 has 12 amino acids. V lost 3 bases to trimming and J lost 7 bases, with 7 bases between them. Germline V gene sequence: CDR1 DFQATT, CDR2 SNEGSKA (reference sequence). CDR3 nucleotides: TGCAGTGCTAGCCACAGAAATTCACCCCTCCACTTT. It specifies CSASHRNSPLHF.

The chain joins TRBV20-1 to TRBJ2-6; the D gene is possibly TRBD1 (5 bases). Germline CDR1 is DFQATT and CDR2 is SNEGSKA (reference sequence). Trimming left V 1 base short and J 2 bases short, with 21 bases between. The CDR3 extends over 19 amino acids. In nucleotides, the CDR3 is TGCAGTGCTAGAGTTTGGGCAGGGCGTCCCAATCCTGGGGCCAACGTCCTGACTTTC. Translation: CSARVWAGRPNPGANVLTF.

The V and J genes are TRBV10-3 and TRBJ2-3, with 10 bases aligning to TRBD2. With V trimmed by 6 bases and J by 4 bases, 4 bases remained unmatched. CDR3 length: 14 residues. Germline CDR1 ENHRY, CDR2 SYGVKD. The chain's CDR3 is CAIRSGGAADTQYF. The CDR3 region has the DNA TGTGCCATCAGAAGCGGGGGGGCCGCAGATACGCAGTATTTT.

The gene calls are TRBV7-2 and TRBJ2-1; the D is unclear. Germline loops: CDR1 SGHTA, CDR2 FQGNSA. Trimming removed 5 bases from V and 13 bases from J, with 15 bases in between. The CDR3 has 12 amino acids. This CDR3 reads CASSGGAKTQFF. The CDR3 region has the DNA TGTGCCAGCAGCGGCGGTGCAAAGACCCAGTTCTTC.